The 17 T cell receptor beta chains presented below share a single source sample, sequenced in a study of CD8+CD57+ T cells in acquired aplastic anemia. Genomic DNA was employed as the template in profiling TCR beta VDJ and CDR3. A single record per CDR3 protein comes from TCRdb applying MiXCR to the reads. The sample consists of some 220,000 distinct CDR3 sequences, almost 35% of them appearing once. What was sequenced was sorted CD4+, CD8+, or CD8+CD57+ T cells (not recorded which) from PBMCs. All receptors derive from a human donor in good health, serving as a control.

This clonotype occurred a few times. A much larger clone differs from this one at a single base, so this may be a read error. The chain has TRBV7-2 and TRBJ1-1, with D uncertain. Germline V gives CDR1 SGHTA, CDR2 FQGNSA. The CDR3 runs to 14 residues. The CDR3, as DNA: TGTGCCAGCAGCCTAATCCTCATGAACATTGAAGCTTTCTTT. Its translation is CASSLILMNIEAFF.

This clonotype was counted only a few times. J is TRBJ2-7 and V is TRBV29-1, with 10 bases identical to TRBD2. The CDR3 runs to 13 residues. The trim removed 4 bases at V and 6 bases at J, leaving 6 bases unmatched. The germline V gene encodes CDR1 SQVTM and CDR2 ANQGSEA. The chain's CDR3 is CSVGLAGESEQYF. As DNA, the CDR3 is TGCAGCGTTGGGCTAGCGGGAGAGAGCGAGCAGTACTTC.

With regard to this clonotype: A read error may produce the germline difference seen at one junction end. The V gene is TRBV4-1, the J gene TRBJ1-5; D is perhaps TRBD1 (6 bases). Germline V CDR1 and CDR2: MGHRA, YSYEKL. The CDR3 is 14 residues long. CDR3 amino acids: CAGSRQGQYQPQHF. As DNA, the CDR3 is TGCGCCGGCAGCCGCCAAGGACAGTATCAGCCCCAGCATTTT.

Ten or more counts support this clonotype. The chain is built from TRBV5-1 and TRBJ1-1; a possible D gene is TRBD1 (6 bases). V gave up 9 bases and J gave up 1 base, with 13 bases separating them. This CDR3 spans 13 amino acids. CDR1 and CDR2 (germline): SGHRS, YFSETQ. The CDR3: CATGIGGNTEAFF. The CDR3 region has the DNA TGCGCCACCGGAATAGGGGGGAACACTGAAGCTTTCTTT.

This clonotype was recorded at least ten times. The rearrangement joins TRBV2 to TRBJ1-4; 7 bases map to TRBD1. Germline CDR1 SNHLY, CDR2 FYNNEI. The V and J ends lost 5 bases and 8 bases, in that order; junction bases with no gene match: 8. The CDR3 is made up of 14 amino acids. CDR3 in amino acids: CASSLRQGSEKLFF. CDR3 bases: TGTGCCAGCAGTCTAAGACAGGGTAGCGAAAAACTGTTTTTT.

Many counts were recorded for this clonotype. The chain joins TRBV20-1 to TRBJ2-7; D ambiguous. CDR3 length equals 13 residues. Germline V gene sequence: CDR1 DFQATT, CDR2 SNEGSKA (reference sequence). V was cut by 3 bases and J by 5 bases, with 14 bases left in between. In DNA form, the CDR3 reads TGCAGTGCTAGCCGCGACGGATTCAACGAGCAGTACTTC. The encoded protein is CSASRDGFNEQYF.

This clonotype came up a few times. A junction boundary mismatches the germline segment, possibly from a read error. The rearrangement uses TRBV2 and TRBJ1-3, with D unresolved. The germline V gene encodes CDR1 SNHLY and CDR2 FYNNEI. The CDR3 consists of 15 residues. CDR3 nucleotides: TGTGCCAGCAGTCAACAGATCCTCTCTGGAGACACCATATATTTT. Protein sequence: CASSQQILSGDTIYF.

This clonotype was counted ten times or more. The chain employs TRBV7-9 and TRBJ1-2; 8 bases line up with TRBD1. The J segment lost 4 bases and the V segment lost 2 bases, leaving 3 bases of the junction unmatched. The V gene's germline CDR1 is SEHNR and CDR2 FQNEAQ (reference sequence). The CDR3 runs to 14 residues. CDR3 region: CASSLRTGSYGYTF. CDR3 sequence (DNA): TGTGCCAGCAGCTTACGGACAGGGTCCTATGGCTACACCTTC. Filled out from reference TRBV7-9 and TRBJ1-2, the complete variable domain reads DTGVSQNPRHKITKRGQNVTFRCDPISEHNRLYWYRQTLGQGPEFLTYFQNEAQLEKSRLLSDRFSAERPKGSFSTLEIQRTEQGDSAMYLCASSLRTGSYGYTFGSGTRLTVV.

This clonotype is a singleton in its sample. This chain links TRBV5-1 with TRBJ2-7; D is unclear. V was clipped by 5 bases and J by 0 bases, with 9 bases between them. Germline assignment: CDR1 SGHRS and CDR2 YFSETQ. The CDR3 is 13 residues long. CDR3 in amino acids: CASSRQDSYEQYF. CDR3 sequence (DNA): TGCGCCAGCAGTCGTCAGGACTCCTACGAGCAGTACTTC.

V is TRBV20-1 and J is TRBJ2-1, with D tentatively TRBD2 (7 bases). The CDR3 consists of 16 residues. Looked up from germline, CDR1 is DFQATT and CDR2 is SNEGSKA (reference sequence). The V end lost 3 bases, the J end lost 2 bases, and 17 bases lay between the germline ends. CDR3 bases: TGCAGTGCTAGTAGTATTAGGGGGAGGGCCTACAATGAGCAGTTCTTC. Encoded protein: CSASSIRGRAYNEQFF.

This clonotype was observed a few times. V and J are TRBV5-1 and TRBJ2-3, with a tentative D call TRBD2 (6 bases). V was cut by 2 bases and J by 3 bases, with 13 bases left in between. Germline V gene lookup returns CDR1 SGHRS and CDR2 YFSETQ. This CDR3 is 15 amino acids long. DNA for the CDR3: TGCGCCAGCAGCTTAATCGTGGGAGGTACAGATACGCAGTATTTT. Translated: CASSLIVGGTDTQYF.

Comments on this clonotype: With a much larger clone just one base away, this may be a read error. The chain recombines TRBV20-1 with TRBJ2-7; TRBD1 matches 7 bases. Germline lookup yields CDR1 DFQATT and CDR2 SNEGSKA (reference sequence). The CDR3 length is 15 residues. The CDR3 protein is CSARDLYGTAYVQYF. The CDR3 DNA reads TGCAGTGCTAGAGATCTTTATGGGACAGCCTACGTGCAGTACTTC.

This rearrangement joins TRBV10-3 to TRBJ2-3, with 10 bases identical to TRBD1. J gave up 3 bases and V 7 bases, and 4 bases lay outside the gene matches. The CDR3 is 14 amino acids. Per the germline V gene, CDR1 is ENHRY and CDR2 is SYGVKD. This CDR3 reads CAIKRDRGTDTQYF. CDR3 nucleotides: TGTGCCATCAAGCGGGACAGGGGTACAGATACGCAGTATTTT.

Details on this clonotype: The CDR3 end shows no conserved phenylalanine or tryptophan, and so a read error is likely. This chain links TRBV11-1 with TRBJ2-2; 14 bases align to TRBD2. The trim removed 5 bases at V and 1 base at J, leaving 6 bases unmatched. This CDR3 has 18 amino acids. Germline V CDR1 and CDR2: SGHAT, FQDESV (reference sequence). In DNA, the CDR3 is TGTGCCAGCAGCAACAGGGGGACTAGCGGGGGGAACACCGGGGAGCTGTTTATT. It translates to CASSNRGTSGGNTGELFI.

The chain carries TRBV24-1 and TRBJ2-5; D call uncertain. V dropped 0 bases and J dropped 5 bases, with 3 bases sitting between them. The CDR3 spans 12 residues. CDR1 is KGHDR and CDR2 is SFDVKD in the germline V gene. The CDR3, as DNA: TGTGCCACCAGTGATTTGGCCGAGACCCAGTACTTC. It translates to CATSDLAETQYF.

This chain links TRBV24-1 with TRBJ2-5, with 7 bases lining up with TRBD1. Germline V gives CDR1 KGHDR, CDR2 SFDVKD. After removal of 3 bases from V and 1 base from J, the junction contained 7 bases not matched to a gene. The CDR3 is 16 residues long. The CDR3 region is CATSDPSGTAQETQYF. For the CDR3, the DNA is TGTGCCACCAGTGATCCCTCCGGGACAGCCCAAGAGACCCAGTACTTC.

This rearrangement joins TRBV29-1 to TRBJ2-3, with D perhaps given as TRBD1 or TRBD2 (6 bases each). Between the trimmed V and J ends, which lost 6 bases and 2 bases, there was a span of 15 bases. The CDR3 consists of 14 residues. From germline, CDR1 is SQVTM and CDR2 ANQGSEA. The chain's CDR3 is CSVPRGPNTDTQYF. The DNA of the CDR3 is TGCAGCGTCCCACGGGGGCCTAACACAGATACGCAGTATTTT.